Each of the 21 T cell receptor beta chains below was sequenced from the same sample in a study of CXCR3-negative and CXCR3-positive naive CD8 T cells. Researchers prepared the TRB cDNA libraries using 5' RACE with UMI labels. TCRdb re-called the 5' RACE reads and gives one entry per CDR3 protein, without DNA. The sample holds 70,000 to 100,000 distinct CDR3 sequences. The specimen was naive CXCR3- CD8+ T cells from blood. As for subset: CD45RO-CCR7+CD27+CD95- naive CD8+ T cells lacking CXCR3 (TNR3-). Source of these receptors: a human donor in good health. Some clones in this sample may be carry-over from other donors' samples.

The V call is TRBV12-3 or TRBV12-4, the J call TRBJ2-1; TCRdb gives TRBD1 as the D gene, but with no DNA this cannot be confirmed. The CDR3 consists of 15 residues. This CDR3 reads CASSNRHNGNNEQFF.

V is TRBV29-1 and J is TRBJ2-1; TCRdb designates TRBD1, a call that cannot be tested without DNA. The CDR3 is 15 residues long. CDR1 and CDR2 from the germline V gene are SQVTM and ANQGSEA. The CDR3: CSVQSTLRPGDEQFF.

V is TRBV2 and J is TRBJ2-1; TCRdb's D gene call, TRBD2, goes unchecked for lack of DNA. CDR1 SNHLY and CDR2 FYNNEI come from the germline V gene. This CDR3 has 14 residues. CDR3 region: CASSEATSGNEQFF.

This chain connects TRBV28 to TRBJ1-2; the D call from TCRdb, TRBD1, cannot be confirmed without DNA. The CDR3 is 13 amino acids. Germline V gives CDR1 MDHEN, CDR2 SYDVKM. The CDR3: CASSFTGGAGYTF.

J is TRBJ1-2 and V is TRBV29-1; there is no DNA to check the TCRdb D call of TRBD1. CDR3 length: 13 residues. Germline-derived CDR1 and CDR2 are SQVTM and ANQGSEA. CDR3: CSVRTGQGDGYTF.

This chain uses TRBV5-6 with TRBJ2-7. Germline V lookup: CDR1 SGHDT, CDR2 YYEEEE. The CDR3 totals 13 residues. The CDR3 sequence is CASSFGPDHEQYF.

The V call is TRBV12-3 or TRBV12-4, the J call TRBJ2-7. This CDR3 comprises 13 residues. CDR3 sequence reads: CASSFGSRYEQYF.

This chain links TRBV7-2 with TRBJ1-2; absent DNA, TCRdb's TRBD1 call cannot be checked. The germline V gene has CDR1 SGHTA and CDR2 FQGNSA. The CDR3 is made up of 17 amino acids. CDR3 loop: CASSPGTGPSLGYGYTF. Full variable domain (remainder filled in from reference TRBV7-2 and TRBJ1-2): GAGVSQSPSNKVTEKGKDVELRCDPISGHTALYWYRQSLGQGLEFLIYFQGNSAPDKSGLPSDRFSAERTGGSVSTLTIQRTQQEDSAVYLCASSPGTGPSLGYGYTFGSGTRLTVV.

The J gene is TRBJ2-1, the V gene TRBV29-1; with no DNA, the TCRdb D assignment of TRBD1 cannot be verified. The V gene's germline CDR1 is SQVTM and CDR2 ANQGSEA. The CDR3 is 14 amino acids. This chain's CDR3 is CSVPDRGTSNEQFF.

V is TRBV6-2 or TRBV6-3 and J is TRBJ2-1; TCRdb outputs TRBD2, but without DNA this stays unchecked. The CDR3 has 12 residues. Per the germline V gene, CDR1 is MNHEY and CDR2 is SVGEGT. This CDR3 is CASSSGTSEQFF.

The chain joins TRBV30 to TRBJ1-6. This CDR3 spans 14 amino acids. CDR1 is GTSNPN and CDR2 is SVGIG in the germline V gene (reference sequence). This CDR3 reads CAWEPGIANSPLHF.

The chain is built from TRBV18 and TRBJ2-1. The CDR3 loop spans 13 amino acids. CDR1 is KGHSH and CDR2 is LQKENI in the germline V gene. Here the CDR3 reads CASTTKYNNEQFF.

The chain links TRBV11-2 to TRBJ2-3; with no DNA, the TCRdb D assignment of TRBD2 cannot be verified. Germline V lookup: CDR1 SGHAT, CDR2 FQNNGV. CDR3 size: 16 residues. CDR3 region: CASSLGRSQDPDTQYF.

The chain recombines TRBV11-2 with TRBJ2-5; TCRdb picks TRBD1, but there is no DNA to check that call. CDR1 and CDR2 (germline): SGHAT, FQNNGV. The CDR3 covers 17 residues. CDR3 sequence reads: CASSPGIQDGLVKTQYF.

The chain employs TRBV20-1 and TRBJ2-5. From germline, CDR1 is DFQATT and CDR2 SNEGSKA (reference sequence). The CDR3 consists of 11 residues. CDR3 loop: CSARDQETQYF.

The rearrangement joins TRBV29-1 to TRBJ2-5; TCRdb selects TRBD1, and the lack of DNA leaves this call unchecked. Germline lookup yields CDR1 SQVTM and CDR2 ANQGSEA. The CDR3 spans 12 residues. The CDR3 protein is CSGRPGKETQYF.

The chain recombines TRBV7-9 with TRBJ2-7; TCRdb returns TRBD1, unconfirmable since there is no DNA. This CDR3 spans 18 amino acids. Germline CDR1 is SEHNR and CDR2 is FQNEAQ (reference sequence). Here the CDR3 reads CASSFSGTGATGSYEQYF.

This chain joins TRBV27 and TRBJ2-1; TCRdb's assignment of TRBD2 cannot be checked, as there is no DNA. Germline V gene sequence: CDR1 MNHEY, CDR2 SMNVEV (reference sequence). The CDR3 has 15 residues. CDR3 region: CASSSSGMGYNEQFF.

The V call is TRBV15, the J call TRBJ2-3; with no DNA, the TCRdb D assignment of TRBD1 cannot be verified. CDR3 length: 15 amino acids. CDR1 LNHNV and CDR2 YYDKDF come from the germline V gene (reference sequence). CDR3 sequence reads: CATSSTRGFTDTQYF.

The chain couples TRBV19 to TRBJ2-7; TCRdb's D call, TRBD1, is unchecked because there is no DNA. CDR1 is LNHDA and CDR2 is SQIVND in the germline V gene (reference sequence). The CDR3 extends over 13 amino acids. This chain's CDR3 is CASSDTSSYEQYF.

The V and J genes are TRBV20-1 and TRBJ1-1. The CDR3 is 11 amino acids. Germline-derived CDR1 and CDR2 are DFQATT and SNEGSKA (reference sequence). The CDR3 region is CSVQLNTEAFF.